A selection of T cell receptor beta chains follows, all from one sample in a study of T cells in localized non-small cell lung cancer. Sequenced by immunoSEQ multiplex PCR; TCRdb stores in-frame clones only, minus some. The sample includes tens of thousands of clones, 75% to 90% seen only once; the top ten take 22%. Here the sequenced sample was peripheral blood, taken before any cancer treatment. The receptors shown here come from a man between 40 and 75 years old with stage I squamous cell lung carcinoma. Each CDR3 is given with its conserved first and last residue.

v_call	cdr3_length	j_call	cdr3_aa
TRBV4-3	17	TRBJ1-2	CASSSVYKAQLNYGYTF
TRBV4-2	14	TRBJ2-7	CASSPIGGAYEQYF
TRBV5-1	14	TRBJ1-5	CASTPGPAVLPQHF
TRBV29-1	12	TRBJ2-5	CSVDRGRETQYF
TRBV10-1	11	TRBJ2-7	CASSDEGKQYF
TRBV9	16	TRBJ1-2	CASSAGTASFNYGYTF
TRBV6-6	13	TRBJ2-7	CASQGPMGYEQYF
TRBV6-5	13	TRBJ2-7	CASSYLRQGEQYF
TRBV30	12	TRBJ2-5	CAWTSYQETQYF
TRBV19	13	TRBJ1-5	CASSIWGGQPQHF
TRBV18	14	TRBJ2-3	CASSPRASSDTQYF
TRBV4-3	13	TRBJ2-1	CASSQGTYNEQFF
TRBV29-1	12	TRBJ1-2	CSVGAGGYGYTF
TRBV11-3	15	TRBJ2-1	CASSLDDSSYNEQFF
TRBV9	14	TRBJ2-7	CASSVGQGWSEQYF
TRBV19	15	TRBJ1-2	CASSIGDGSNYGYTF
TRBV2	13	TRBJ2-1	CASRGSGYNEQFF
TRBV29-1	14	TRBJ1-1	CSGHGGVMNTEAFF
TRBV6-5	13	TRBJ1-5	CASSFGGGQPQHF
TRBV29-1	14	TRBJ1-1	CSVEVGNRGAEAFF
TRBV30	15	TRBJ2-6	CAWSPRSSGANVLTF
TRBV14	14	TRBJ2-7	CASSQERGFYEQYF
TRBV4-1	16	TRBJ1-4	CASSQAPAGVNEKLFF
TRBV19	14	TRBJ1-4	CASSIGPRKEKLFF
TRBV19	15	TRBJ2-7	CASSIAGDPSYEQYF
TRBV7-3	14	TRBJ1-1	CASSLGQGNTEAFF
TRBV5-6	12	TRBJ1-5	CASSFEGQPQHF
TRBV20-1	10	TRBJ2-7	CSARSDEQYF
TRBV12-5	18	TRBJ1-1	CASGLVRDRGFTNTEAFF
TRBV11-3	14	TRBJ2-2	CASSPRRNTGELFF
TRBV14	15	TRBJ2-1	CASSQRRDSYNEQFF
TRBV9	15	TRBJ2-3	CASSVSDTAADTQYF
TRBV10-3	16	TRBJ2-1	CATLTLGQGDYNEQFF
TRBV18	13	TRBJ2-3	CASSPPSTDTQYF
TRBV19	11	TRBJ1-2	CASSDGDGYTF
TRBV5-1	15	TRBJ2-2	CASSLGGSDTGELFF
TRBV5-4	15	TRBJ2-2	CASSLRRGATGELFF
TRBV2	12	TRBJ1-3	CASSEGRNTIYF
TRBV4-1	14	TRBJ2-4	CASSQPRDRGIQHF
TRBV27	14	TRBJ1-3	CASGRPDSGNTIYF
TRBV19	12	TRBJ1-1	CASSIYGTEAFF
TRBV10-2	12	TRBJ2-7	CASRDTAYEQYF
TRBV29-1	13	TRBJ1-1	CSVVPPLNTEAFF
TRBV7-8	14	TRBJ1-1	CASSPGGTNTEAFF
TRBV4-3	15	TRBJ1-1	CASSQSQGGGTEAFF
TRBV7-2	14	TRBJ2-4	CASSPRVSKNIQYF
TRBV21-1	14	TRBJ1-1	CASSKEAKYTEAFF